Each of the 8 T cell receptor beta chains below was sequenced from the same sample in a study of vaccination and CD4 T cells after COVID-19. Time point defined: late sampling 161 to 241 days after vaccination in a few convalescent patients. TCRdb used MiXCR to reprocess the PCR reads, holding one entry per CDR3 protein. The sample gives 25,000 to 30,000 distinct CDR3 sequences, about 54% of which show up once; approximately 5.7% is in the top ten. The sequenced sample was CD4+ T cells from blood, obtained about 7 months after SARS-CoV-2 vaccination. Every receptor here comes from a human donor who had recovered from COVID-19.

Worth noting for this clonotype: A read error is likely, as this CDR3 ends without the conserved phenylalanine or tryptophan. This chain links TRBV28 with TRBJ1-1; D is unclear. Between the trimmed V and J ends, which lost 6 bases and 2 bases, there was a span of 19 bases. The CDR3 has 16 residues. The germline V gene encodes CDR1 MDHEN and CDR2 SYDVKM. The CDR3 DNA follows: TGTGCCAGCAGCCCCCTCAGCGGGGATTCTAACACTGAAGCTTTCCTT. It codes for CASSPLSGDSNTEAFL.

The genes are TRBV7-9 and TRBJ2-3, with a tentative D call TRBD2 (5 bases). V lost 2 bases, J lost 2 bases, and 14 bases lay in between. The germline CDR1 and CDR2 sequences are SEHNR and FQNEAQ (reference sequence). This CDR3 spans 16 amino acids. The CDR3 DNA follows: TGTGCCAGCAGCTTAAGAGGGAGTTGGGACACAGATACGCAGTATTTT. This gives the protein CASSLRGSWDTDTQYF.

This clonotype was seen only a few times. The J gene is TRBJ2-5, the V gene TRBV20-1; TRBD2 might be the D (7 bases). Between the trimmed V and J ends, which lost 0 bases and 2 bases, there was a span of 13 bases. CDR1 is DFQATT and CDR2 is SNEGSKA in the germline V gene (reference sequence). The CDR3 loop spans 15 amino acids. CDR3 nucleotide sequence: TGCAGTGCTAGAGACGGCGAGGGGGGGCAAGAGACCCAGTACTTC. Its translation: CSARDGEGGQETQYF.

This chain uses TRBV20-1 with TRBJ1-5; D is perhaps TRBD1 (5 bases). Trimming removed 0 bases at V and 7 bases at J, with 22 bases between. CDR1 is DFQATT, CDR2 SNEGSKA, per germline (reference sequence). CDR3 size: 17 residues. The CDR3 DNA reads TGCAGTGCTAGAGATTCGCGGGGAGGCAGGGTGAAACAGCCCCAGCATTTT. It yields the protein CSARDSRGGRVKQPQHF.

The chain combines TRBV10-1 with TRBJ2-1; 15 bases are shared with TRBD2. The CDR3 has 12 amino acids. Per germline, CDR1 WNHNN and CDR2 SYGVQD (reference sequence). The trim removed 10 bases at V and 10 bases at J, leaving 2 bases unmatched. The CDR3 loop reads CATGTSGGEQFF. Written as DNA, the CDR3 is TGCGCCACCGGGACTAGCGGGGGGGAGCAGTTCTTC.

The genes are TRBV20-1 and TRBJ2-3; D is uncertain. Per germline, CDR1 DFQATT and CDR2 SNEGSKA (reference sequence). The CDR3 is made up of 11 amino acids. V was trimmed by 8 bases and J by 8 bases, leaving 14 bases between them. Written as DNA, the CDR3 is TGCAGTCCCGACTCGACCGGTACGCAGTATTTT. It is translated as CSPDSTGTQYF.

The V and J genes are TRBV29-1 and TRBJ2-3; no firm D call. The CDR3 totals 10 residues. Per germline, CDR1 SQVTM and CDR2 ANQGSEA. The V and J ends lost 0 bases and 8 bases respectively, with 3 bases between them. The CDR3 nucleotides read TGCAGCGTTGAAGAAGGTACGCAGTATTTT. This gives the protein CSVEEGTQYF.

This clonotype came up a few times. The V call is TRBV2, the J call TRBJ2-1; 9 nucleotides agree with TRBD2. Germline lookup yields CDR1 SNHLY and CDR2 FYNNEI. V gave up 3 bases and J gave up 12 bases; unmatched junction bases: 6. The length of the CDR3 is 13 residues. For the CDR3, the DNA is TGTGCCAGCAGTGACTGGCGGGAGGGTTGGCAGTTCTTC. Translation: CASSDWREGWQFF.